This TCR beta chain was identified in a study of T cells in Graves' hyperthyroidism and ophthalmopathy. Deletions cut 2 bases from V and 3 bases from J, with 13 bases between. This CDR3 has 15 residues. Germline CDR1 SGHDT, CDR2 YYEEEE. This clonotype was detected ten times or more. TCR beta CDR3 regions were amplified from RNA. With the HTBI primer set, the TCR CDR3 went through a first round of RT-PCR. TCRdb ran MiXCR on the multiplex PCR reads and lists one entry per CDR3 protein. The data contain hundreds of thousands of distinct CDR3 sequences, less than 20% of them seen just once; the ten biggest clones take up around a quarter.

The genes are TRBV5-6 and TRBJ2-3; no reliable D call. This TCR was recovered from a young woman with Graves' hyperthyroidism that later progressed to Graves' ophthalmopathy. The material sequenced was blood. CDR3 sequence (DNA): TGTGCCAGCAGCTTCGGTTTGTCCGCAACAGATACGCAGTATTTT. Amino acids: CASSFGLSATDTQYF.